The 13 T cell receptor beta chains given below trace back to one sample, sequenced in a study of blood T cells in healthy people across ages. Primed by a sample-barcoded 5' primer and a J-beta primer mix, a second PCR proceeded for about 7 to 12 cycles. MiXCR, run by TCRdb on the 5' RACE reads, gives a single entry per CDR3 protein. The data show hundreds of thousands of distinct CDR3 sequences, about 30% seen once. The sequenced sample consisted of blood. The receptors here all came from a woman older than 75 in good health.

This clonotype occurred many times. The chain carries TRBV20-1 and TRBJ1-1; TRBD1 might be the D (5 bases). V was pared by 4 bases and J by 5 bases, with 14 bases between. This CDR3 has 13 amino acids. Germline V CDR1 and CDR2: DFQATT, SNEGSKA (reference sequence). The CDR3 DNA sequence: TGCAGTGCTATCGGGACCTCGTGGACTGAAGCTTTCTTT. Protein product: CSAIGTSWTEAFF.

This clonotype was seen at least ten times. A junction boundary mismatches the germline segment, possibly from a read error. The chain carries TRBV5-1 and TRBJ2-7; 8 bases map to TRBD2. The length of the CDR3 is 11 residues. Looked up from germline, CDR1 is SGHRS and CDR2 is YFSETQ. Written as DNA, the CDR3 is TGTGCCAGCAGCTTAGCGGGGGAGCAGTACTTC. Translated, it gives CASSLAGEQYF.

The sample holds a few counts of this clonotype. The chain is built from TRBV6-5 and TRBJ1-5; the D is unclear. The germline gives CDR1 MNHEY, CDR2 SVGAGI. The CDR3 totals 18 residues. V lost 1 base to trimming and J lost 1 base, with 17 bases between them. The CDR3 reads CASSYLTPALGSNQPQHF. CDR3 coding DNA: TGTGCCAGCAGTTACTTAACTCCGGCCTTGGGGAGCAATCAGCCCCAGCATTTT.

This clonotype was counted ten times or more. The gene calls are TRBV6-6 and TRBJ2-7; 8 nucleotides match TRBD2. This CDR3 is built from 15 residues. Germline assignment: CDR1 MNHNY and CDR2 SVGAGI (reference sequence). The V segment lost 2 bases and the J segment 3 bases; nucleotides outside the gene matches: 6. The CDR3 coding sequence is TGTGCCAGCAGTTACGCCTCCGGGACTAGCTACGAGCAGTACTTC. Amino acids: CASSYASGTSYEQYF.

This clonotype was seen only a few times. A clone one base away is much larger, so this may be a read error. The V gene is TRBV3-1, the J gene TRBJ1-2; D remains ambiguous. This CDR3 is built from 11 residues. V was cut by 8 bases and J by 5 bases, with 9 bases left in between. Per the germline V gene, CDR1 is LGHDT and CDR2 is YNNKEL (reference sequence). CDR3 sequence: CASGTRYGYTF. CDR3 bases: TGTGCCAGCGGTACGAGGTATGGCTACACCTTC.

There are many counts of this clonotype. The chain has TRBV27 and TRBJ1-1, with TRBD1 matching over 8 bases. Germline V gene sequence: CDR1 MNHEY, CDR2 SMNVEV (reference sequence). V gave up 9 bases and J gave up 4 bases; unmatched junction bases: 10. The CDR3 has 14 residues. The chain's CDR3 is CASLGQGRGTEAFF. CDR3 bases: TGTGCCAGTTTAGGACAGGGCCGCGGCACTGAAGCTTTCTTT.

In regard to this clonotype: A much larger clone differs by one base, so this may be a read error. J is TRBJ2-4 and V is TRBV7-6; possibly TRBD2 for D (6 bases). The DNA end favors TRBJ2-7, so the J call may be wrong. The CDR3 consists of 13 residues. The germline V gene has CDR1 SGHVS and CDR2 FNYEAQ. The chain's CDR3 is CTSSLAAPNEQYF. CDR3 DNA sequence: TGTACCAGCAGCTTAGCGGCCCCGAACGAGCAGTACTTC.

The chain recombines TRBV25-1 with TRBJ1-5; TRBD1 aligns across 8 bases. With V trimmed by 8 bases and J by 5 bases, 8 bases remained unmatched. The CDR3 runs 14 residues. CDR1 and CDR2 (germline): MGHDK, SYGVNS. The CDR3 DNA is TGTGCCAGCCATACAGGGGGTTCTCATCAGCCCCAGCATTTT. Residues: CASHTGGSHQPQHF.

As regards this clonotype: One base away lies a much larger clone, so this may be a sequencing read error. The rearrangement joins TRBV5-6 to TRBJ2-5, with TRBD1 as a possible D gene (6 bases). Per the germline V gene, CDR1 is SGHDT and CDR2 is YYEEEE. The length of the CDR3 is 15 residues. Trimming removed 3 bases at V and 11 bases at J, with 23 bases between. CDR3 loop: CASSSYLQGHNEQYF. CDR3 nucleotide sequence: TGTGCCAGCAGCTCGTACTTGCAGGGGCACAATGAGCAGTACTTC.

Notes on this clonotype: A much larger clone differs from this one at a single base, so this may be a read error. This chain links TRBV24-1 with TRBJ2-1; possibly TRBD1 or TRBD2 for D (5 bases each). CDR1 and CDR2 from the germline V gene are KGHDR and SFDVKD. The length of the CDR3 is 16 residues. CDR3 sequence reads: CTTSEIRDPALTEQFF. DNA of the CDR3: TGTACCACCAGTGAAATCCGGGACCCTGCCCTCACTGAGCAGTTCTTC.

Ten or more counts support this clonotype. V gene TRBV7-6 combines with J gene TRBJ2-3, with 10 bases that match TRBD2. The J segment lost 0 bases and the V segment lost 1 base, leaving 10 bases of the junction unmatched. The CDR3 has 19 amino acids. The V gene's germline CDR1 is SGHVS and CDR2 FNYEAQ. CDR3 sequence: CASSLGLAGVLTSTDTQYF. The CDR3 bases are TGTGCCAGCAGCTTAGGTCTAGCGGGAGTGTTGACTAGCACAGATACGCAGTATTTT.

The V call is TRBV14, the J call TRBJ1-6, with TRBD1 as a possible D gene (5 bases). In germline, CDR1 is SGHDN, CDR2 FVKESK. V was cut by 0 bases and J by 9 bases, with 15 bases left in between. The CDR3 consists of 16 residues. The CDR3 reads CASSQDWGQRGSPLHF. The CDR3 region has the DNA TGTGCCAGCAGCCAAGATTGGGGCCAGAGGGGTTCACCCCTCCACTTT. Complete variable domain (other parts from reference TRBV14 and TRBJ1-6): EAGVTQFPSHSVIEKGQTVTLRCDPISGHDNLYWYRRVMGKEIKFLLHFVKESKQDESGMPNNRFLAERTGGTYSTLKVQPAELEDSGVYFCASSQDWGQRGSPLHFGNGTRLTVT.

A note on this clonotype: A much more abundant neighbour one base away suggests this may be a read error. The CDR3 nucleotides read TGTGCCAGCAGTGGCTCCGGGCGTTGGGGCAAGGGTAGGTACGAGCAGTACTTC. It specifies CASSGSGRWGKGRYEQYF. V gene TRBV2 combines with J gene TRBJ2-5; the D gene is possibly TRBD1 (5 bases). The J call may be faulty, since TRBJ2-7 better matches the DNA end. The CDR3 length is 18 residues. The germline CDR1 and CDR2 sequences are SNHLY and FYNNEI.